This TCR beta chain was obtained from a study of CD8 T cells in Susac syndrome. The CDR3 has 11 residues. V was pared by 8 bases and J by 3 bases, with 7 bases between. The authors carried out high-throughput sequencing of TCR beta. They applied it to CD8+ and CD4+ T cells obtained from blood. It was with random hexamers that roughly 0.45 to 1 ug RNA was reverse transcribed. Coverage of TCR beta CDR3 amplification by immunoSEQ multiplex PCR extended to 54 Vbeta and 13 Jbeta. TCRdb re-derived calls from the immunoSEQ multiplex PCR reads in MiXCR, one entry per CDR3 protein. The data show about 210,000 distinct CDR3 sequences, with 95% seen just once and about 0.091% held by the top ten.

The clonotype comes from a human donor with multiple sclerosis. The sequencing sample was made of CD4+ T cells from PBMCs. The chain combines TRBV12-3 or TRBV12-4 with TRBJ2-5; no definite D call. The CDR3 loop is CASGHEETQYF. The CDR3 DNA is TGTGCCAGCGGTCATGAAGAGACCCAGTACTTC.